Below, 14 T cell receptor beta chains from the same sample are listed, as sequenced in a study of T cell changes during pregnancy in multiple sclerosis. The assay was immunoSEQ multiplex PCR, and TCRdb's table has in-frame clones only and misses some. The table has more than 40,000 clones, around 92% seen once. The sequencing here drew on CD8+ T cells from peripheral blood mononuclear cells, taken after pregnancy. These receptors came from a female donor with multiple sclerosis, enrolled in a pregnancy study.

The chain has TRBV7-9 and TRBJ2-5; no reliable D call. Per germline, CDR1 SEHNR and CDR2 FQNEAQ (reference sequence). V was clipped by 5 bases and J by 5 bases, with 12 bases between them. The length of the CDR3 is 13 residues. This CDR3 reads CASSPEPRETQYF. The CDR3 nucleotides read TGTGCCAGCAGCCCCGAACCCCGGGAGACCCAGTACTTC.

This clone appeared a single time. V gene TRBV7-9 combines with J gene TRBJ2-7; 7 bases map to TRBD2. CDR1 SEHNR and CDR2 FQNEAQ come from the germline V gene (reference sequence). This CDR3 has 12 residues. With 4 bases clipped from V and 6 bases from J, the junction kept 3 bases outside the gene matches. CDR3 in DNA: TGTGCCAGCAGCTCGGGGGGTCGCGAGCAGTACTTC. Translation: CASSSGGREQYF. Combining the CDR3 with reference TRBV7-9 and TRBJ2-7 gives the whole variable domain DTGVSQNPRHKITKRGQNVTFRCDPISEHNRLYWYRQTLGQGPEFLTYFQNEAQLEKSRLLSDRFSAERPKGSFSTLEIQRTEQGDSAMYLCASSSGGREQYFGPGTRLTVT.

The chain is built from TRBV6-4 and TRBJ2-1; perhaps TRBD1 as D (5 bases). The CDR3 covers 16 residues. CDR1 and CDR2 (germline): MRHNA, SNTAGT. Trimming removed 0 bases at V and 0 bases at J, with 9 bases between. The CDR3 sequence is CASSDSSTVSYNEQFF. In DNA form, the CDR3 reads TGTGCCAGCAGTGACTCGTCGACAGTCTCCTACAATGAGCAGTTCTTC.

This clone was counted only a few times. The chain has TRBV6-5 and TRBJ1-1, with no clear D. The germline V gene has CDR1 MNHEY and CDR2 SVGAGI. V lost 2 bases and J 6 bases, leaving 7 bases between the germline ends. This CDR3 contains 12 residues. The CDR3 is CASSYLGAEAFF. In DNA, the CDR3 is TGTGCCAGCAGTTACCTGGGCGCTGAAGCTTTCTTT.

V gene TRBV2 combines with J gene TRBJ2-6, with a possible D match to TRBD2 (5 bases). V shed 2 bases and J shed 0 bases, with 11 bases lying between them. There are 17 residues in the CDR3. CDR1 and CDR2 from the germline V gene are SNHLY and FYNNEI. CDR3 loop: CASSEPGWDSGANVLTF. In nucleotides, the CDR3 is TGTGCCAGCAGTGAACCGGGATGGGACTCTGGGGCCAACGTCCTGACTTTC. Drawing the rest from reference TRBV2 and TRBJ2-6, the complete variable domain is EPEVTQTPSHQVTQMGQEVILRCVPISNHLYFYWYRQILGQKVEFLVSFYNNEISEKSEIFDDQFSVERPDGSNFTLKIRSTKLEDSAMYFCASSEPGWDSGANVLTFGAGSRLTVL.

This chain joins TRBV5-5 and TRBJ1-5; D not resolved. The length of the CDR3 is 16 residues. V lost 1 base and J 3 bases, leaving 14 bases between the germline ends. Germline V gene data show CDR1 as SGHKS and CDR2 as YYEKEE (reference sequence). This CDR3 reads CASSLSVLEHNQPQHF. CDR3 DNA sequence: TGTGCCAGCAGCTTGTCAGTTTTGGAGCACAATCAGCCCCAGCATTTT.

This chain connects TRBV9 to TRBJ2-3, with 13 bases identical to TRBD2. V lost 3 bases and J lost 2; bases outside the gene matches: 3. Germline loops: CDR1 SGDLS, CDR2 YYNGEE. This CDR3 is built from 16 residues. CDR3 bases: TGTGCCAGCAGCGCGGGACTAGCGGGGAACACAGATACGCAGTATTTT. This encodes CASSAGLAGNTDTQYF.

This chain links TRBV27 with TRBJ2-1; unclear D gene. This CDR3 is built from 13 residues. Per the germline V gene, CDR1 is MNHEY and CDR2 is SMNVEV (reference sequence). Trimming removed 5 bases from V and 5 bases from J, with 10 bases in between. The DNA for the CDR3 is TGTGCCAGCAGTCCCGGGTTGAACAATGAGCAGTTCTTC. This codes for CASSPGLNNEQFF.

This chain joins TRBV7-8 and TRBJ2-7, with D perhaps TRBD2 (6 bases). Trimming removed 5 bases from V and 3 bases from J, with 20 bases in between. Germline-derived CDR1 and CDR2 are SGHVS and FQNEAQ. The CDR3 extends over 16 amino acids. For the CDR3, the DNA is TGTGCCAGCAGCCGAACCGGGGGTAGCGGTTACTACGAGCAGTACTTC. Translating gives CASSRTGGSGYYEQYF.

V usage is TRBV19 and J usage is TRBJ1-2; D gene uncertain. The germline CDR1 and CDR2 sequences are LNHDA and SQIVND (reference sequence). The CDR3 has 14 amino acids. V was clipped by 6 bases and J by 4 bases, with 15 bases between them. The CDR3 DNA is TGTGCCAGTAGACTAGCCTATGAGGTCTATGGCTACACCTTC. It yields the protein CASRLAYEVYGYTF.

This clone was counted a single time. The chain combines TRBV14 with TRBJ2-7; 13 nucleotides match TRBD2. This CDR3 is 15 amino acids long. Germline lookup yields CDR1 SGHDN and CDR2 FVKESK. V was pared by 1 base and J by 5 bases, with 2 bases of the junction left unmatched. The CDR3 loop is CASSQGLAGGNEQYF. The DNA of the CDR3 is TGTGCCAGCAGCCAAGGACTAGCGGGAGGAAACGAGCAGTACTTC.

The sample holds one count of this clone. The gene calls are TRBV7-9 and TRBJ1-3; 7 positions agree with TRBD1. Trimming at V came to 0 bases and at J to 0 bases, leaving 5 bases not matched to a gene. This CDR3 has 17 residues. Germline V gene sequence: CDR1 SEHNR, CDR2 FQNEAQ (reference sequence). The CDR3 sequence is CASSLAGGRSSGNTIYF. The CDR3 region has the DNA TGTGCCAGCAGCTTAGCAGGGGGCCGTAGCTCTGGAAACACCATATATTTT.

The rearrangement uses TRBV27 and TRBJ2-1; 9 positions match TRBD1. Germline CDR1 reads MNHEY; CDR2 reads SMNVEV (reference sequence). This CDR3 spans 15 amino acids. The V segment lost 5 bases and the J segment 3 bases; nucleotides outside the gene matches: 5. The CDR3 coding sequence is TGTGCCAGCAGTATTGGGACAGGGAGCTACAATGAGCAGTTCTTC. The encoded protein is CASSIGTGSYNEQFF.

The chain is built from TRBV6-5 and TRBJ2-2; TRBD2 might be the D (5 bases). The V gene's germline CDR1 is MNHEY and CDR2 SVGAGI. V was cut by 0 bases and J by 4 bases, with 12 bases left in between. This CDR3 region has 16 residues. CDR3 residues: CASSYSRASSTGELFF. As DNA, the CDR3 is TGTGCCAGCAGTTACTCGAGGGCTAGCTCCACCGGGGAGCTGTTTTTT.